This is a list of T cell receptor beta chains from one sample in a study of T-cell memory formation after mild COVID-19. TCRdb redid the calling of the 5' RACE reads with MiXCR, one entry per CDR3 protein. The sample comprises 350,000 or so distinct CDR3 sequences, more than 20% of which are singletons, and roughly a fifth rests with the top ten. The sequenced sample was PBMCs or a T cell subset sorted from them (not recorded which). These receptors were obtained from a man in his late teens or twenties who had mild COVID-19 (a few samples of this study predate the infection). Cell type and time point are not known. Both conserved end residues are part of each CDR3. The D gene is left open where the match is weak. Not every row has a clone size; where given, it reads once, few, many or a size class.

abundance: .
j_gene: TRBJ1-1
d_gene: .
v_gene: TRBV7-2
CDR3nt: TGTGCCAGCAGCGCTCGGGCAGGACCGGGAACTGAAGCTTTCTTT
CDR3aa: CASSARAGPGTEAFF

abundance: .
j_gene: TRBJ2-2
d_gene: .
v_gene: TRBV12-5
CDR3nt: TGTGCTAGTGGTTTGGGACTAGACCCCGGGGAGCTGTTTTTT
CDR3aa: CASGLGLDPGELFF

abundance: .
j_gene: TRBJ2-5
d_gene: TRBD1
v_gene: TRBV12-3/TRBV12-4
CDR3nt: TGTGCCAGCAGTACGGACAGGGGGTACCAAGAGACCCAGTACTTC
CDR3aa: CASSTDRGYQETQYF

abundance: few
j_gene: TRBJ2-2
d_gene: .
v_gene: TRBV29-1
CDR3nt: TGCAGCGGTCGAGGGCCAACCGGGGAGCTGTTTTTT
CDR3aa: CSGRGPTGELFF

abundance: .
j_gene: TRBJ2-5
d_gene: .
v_gene: TRBV20-1
CDR3nt: TGCAGTGTCGAGATTTTCGAGACCCAGTACTTC
CDR3aa: CSVEIFETQYF

abundance: few
j_gene: TRBJ2-5
d_gene: .
v_gene: TRBV7-2
CDR3nt: TGTGCCAGCGGCAAGAGGCAAGAGACCCAGTACTTC
CDR3aa: CASGKRQETQYF

abundance: .
j_gene: TRBJ2-7
d_gene: TRBD1
v_gene: TRBV7-9
CDR3nt: TGTGCCAGCAGCTCGACAGGGTACCACGAGCAGTACTTC
CDR3aa: CASSSTGYHEQYF

abundance: many
j_gene: TRBJ1-4
d_gene: .
v_gene: TRBV7-9
CDR3nt: TGTGCCAGCAGCTCTACCCGGGGAGTACGAAATGAAAAACTGTTTTTT
CDR3aa: CASSSTRGVRNEKLFF

abundance: .
j_gene: TRBJ2-1
d_gene: TRBD2
v_gene: TRBV7-2
CDR3nt: TGTGCCAGCAGCTCCCGTAGCGGGGGGGCGAGGGTCAATGAGCAGTTCTTC
CDR3aa: CASSSRSGGARVNEQFF

abundance: few
j_gene: TRBJ1-6
d_gene: TRBD1
v_gene: TRBV18
CDR3nt: TGTGCCAGCTCACCAGGGACAGGCGGCCAGTCACCCCTCCACTTT
CDR3aa: CASSPGTGGQSPLHF

abundance: many
j_gene: TRBJ1-5
d_gene: .
v_gene: TRBV6-2/TRBV6-3
CDR3nt: TGTGCCAGCAGTCACCTCCAAAGGGGTAGCAATCAGCCCCAGCATTTT
CDR3aa: CASSHLQRGSNQPQHF

abundance: few
j_gene: TRBJ1-2
d_gene: .
v_gene: TRBV5-1
CDR3nt: TGCGCCAGCAGCTTGGCCCCAGGGGACGGCTACACCTTC
CDR3aa: CASSLAPGDGYTF

abundance: .
j_gene: TRBJ2-4
d_gene: .
v_gene: TRBV9
CDR3nt: TGTGCCAGCAGCTTCCCAACGGGGCCTCGGGACATTCAGTACTTC
CDR3aa: CASSFPTGPRDIQYF

abundance: few
j_gene: TRBJ2-7
d_gene: TRBD1
v_gene: TRBV10-2
CDR3nt: TGCGCCAGCAGCCCGGGACAGGCTCTTAGGGAGCAGTACTTC
CDR3aa: CASSPGQALREQYF

abundance: few
j_gene: TRBJ1-2
d_gene: .
v_gene: TRBV9
CDR3nt: TGTGCCACCGGGGAGGGGATGGTTGATGGCTACACCTTC
CDR3aa: CATGEGMVDGYTF

abundance: .
j_gene: TRBJ2-7
d_gene: TRBD2
v_gene: TRBV7-6
CDR3nt: TGTGCCAGCAGCTCTCAGCGGGGGGGCCTCAACGAGCAGTACTTC
CDR3aa: CASSSQRGGLNEQYF

abundance: few
j_gene: TRBJ2-1
d_gene: .
v_gene: TRBV5-1
CDR3nt: TGCGCCAGCAGCTTGGAACTCATCAATGAGCAGTTCTTC
CDR3aa: CASSLELINEQFF

abundance: few
j_gene: TRBJ2-6
d_gene: TRBD1
v_gene: TRBV5-1
CDR3nt: TGCGCCAGCAGGGGACAGGGGGCAATTGGGGCCAACGTCCTGACTTTC
CDR3aa: CASRGQGAIGANVLTF

abundance: few
j_gene: TRBJ2-1
d_gene: .
v_gene: TRBV20-1
CDR3nt: TGCAGTGCTAGTTTAGGAGGGGCTTCCTACAATGAGCAGTTCTTC
CDR3aa: CSASLGGASYNEQFF

abundance: .
j_gene: TRBJ2-5
d_gene: .
v_gene: TRBV6-2/TRBV6-3
CDR3nt: TGTGCCAGCAGCCCTGGTCAGGGCCCTTCAGAGACCCAGTACTTC
CDR3aa: CASSPGQGPSETQYF

abundance: few
j_gene: TRBJ2-3
d_gene: TRBD2
v_gene: TRBV15
CDR3nt: TGTGCCACCAGCGATCGACTAGCGGGGGGGCCTATAGATACGCAGTATTTT
CDR3aa: CATSDRLAGGPIDTQYF

abundance: few
j_gene: TRBJ2-2
d_gene: .
v_gene: TRBV15
CDR3nt: TGTGCCACCAGAAGACAGCTACCGAACACCGGGGAGCTGTTTTTT
CDR3aa: CATRRQLPNTGELFF

abundance: few
j_gene: TRBJ2-2
d_gene: .
v_gene: TRBV6-2/TRBV6-3
CDR3nt: TGTGCCAGCACCAGACTGGGGGAGCTGTTTTTT
CDR3aa: CASTRLGELFF

abundance: .
j_gene: TRBJ2-3
d_gene: TRBD2
v_gene: TRBV20-1
CDR3nt: TGCAGTGCTCCTAAAGGGAGCGGGGAACGCAGCGGTACGCAGTATTTT
CDR3aa: CSAPKGSGERSGTQYF

abundance: .
j_gene: TRBJ2-7
d_gene: .
v_gene: TRBV5-1
CDR3nt: TGCGCCAGCCGTGGGGCGGAATATAACTACGAGCAGTACTTC
CDR3aa: CASRGAEYNYEQYF

abundance: few
j_gene: TRBJ2-6
d_gene: TRBD1
v_gene: TRBV2
CDR3nt: TGTGCCAGCAGTGGTCTCGACAGGGGAAAATCTGGGGCCAACGTCCTGACTTTC
CDR3aa: CASSGLDRGKSGANVLTF

abundance: few
j_gene: TRBJ2-3
d_gene: .
v_gene: TRBV12-3/TRBV12-4
CDR3nt: TGTGCCAGCAGGCAGAGACGGTCAGATACGCAGTATTTT
CDR3aa: CASRQRRSDTQYF

abundance: few
j_gene: TRBJ2-3
d_gene: TRBD2
v_gene: TRBV6-5
CDR3nt: TGTGCCAGCAGCCTCTCCGGGGGGGGAGGGGCAGATACGCAGTATTTT
CDR3aa: CASSLSGGGGADTQYF

abundance: .
j_gene: TRBJ1-2
d_gene: TRBD1
v_gene: TRBV7-2
CDR3nt: TGTGCCAGCAGCTCGACAGGGGTAGAGCGGGCAGGGTATGGCTACACCTTC
CDR3aa: CASSSTGVERAGYGYTF

abundance: .
j_gene: TRBJ2-1
d_gene: .
v_gene: TRBV7-2
CDR3nt: TGTGCCAGCAGCTTACAGTTCGGGGGGCGTTACAATGAGCAGTTCTTC
CDR3aa: CASSLQFGGRYNEQFF

abundance: many
j_gene: TRBJ2-7
d_gene: .
v_gene: TRBV5-1
CDR3nt: TGCGCCAGCAGCTTATGGGGGGACATCATCTACGAGCAGTACTTC
CDR3aa: CASSLWGDIIYEQYF

abundance: .
j_gene: TRBJ1-6
d_gene: TRBD1
v_gene: TRBV5-1
CDR3nt: TGCGCCAGCAGCTTGGGACAGGGTGGTCCCCTCCACTTT
CDR3aa: CASSLGQGGPLHF

abundance: .
j_gene: TRBJ1-2
d_gene: TRBD1
v_gene: TRBV6-4
CDR3nt: TGTGCCAGCAGGGATAACAGGGGAAGAAGCTACACCTTC
CDR3aa: CASRDNRGRSYTF

abundance: few
j_gene: TRBJ2-3
d_gene: TRBD1
v_gene: TRBV7-9
CDR3nt: TGTGCCAGCAGCCTAGGGGAGGGACAGGGGAGCACAGATACGCAGTATTTT
CDR3aa: CASSLGEGQGSTDTQYF

abundance: .
j_gene: TRBJ1-6
d_gene: TRBD1
v_gene: TRBV19
CDR3nt: TGTGCCAGTAGTTCGGTCGACAGGGCAGGATCACCCCTCCACTTT
CDR3aa: CASSSVDRAGSPLHF

abundance: .
j_gene: TRBJ2-1
d_gene: .
v_gene: TRBV6-2/TRBV6-3
CDR3nt: TGTGCCAGCAGGGACGAGGTCCACAATGAGCAGTTCTTC
CDR3aa: CASRDEVHNEQFF

abundance: many
j_gene: TRBJ1-1
d_gene: .
v_gene: TRBV5-5
CDR3nt: TGTGCCAGCAGCTACACCATCGGGGGCACTGAAGCTTTCTTT
CDR3aa: CASSYTIGGTEAFF

abundance: .
j_gene: TRBJ2-2
d_gene: TRBD1
v_gene: TRBV6-5
CDR3nt: TGTGCCAGCATGGGGCAGGGGGCTACCGGGGAGCTGTTTTTT
CDR3aa: CASMGQGATGELFF

abundance: few
j_gene: TRBJ2-5
d_gene: .
v_gene: TRBV11-1
CDR3nt: TGTGCCAGCAGCTTATTCCCCCGGTCGGGTATAGAAGAGACCCAGTACTTC
CDR3aa: CASSLFPRSGIEETQYF